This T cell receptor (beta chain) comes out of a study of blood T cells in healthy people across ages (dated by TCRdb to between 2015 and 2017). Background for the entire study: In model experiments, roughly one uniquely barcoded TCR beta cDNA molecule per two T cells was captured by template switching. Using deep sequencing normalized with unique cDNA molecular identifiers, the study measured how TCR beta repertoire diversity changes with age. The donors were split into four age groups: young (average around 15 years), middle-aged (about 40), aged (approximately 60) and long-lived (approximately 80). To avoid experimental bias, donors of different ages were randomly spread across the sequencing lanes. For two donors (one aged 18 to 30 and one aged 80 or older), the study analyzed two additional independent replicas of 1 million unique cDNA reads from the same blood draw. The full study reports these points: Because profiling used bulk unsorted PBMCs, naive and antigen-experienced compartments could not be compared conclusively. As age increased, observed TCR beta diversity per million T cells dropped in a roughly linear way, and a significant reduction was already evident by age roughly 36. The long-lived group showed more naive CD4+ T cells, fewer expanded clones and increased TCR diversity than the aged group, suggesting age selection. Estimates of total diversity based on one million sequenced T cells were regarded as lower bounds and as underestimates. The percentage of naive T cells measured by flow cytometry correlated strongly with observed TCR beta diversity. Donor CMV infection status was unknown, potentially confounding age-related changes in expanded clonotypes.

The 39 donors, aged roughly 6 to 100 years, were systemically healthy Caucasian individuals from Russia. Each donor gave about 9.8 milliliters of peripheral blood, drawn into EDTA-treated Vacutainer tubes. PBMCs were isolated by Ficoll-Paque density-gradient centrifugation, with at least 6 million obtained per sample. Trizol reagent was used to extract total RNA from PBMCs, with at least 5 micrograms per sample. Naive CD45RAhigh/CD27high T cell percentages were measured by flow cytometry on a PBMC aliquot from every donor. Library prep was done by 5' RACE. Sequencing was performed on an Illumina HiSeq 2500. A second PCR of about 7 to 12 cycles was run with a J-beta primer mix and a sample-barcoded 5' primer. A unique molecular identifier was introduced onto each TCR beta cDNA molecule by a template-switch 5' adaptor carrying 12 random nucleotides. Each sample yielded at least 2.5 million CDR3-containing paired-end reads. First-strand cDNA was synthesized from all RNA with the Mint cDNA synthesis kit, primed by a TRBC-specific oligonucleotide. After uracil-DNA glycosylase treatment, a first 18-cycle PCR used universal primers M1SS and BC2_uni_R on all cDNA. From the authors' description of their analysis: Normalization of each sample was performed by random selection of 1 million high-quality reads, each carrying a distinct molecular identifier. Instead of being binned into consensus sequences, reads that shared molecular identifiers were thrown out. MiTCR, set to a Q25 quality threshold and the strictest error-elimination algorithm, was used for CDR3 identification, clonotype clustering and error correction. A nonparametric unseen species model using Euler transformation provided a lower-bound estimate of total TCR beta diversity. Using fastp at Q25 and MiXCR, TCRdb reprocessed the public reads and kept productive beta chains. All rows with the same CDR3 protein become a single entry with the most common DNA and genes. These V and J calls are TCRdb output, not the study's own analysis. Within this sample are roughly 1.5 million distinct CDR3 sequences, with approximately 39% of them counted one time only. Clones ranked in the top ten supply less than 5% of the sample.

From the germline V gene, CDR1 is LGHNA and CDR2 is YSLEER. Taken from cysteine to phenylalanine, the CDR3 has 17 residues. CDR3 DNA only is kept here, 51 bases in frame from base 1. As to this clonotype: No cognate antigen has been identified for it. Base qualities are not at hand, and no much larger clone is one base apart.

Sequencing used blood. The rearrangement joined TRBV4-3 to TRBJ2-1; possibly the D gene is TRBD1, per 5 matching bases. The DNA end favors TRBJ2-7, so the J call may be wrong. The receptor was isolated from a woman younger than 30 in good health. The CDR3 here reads CASSQWMQGRTYNEQYF. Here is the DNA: TGCGCCAGCAGCCAATGGATGCAGGGTAGGACCTACAATGAGCAGTACTTC.